This is a list of T cell receptor beta chains from one sample in a study of CD8+ T cells in alopecia areata. TCRdb's table, derived via immunoSEQ multiplex PCR, lists solely in-frame clones and lacks some. The sample consists of more than 75,000 clones, less than 50% of them appearing once. The sequencing sample was made of CD4+ T cells sorted from blood. The receptor source for this set is a human donor with alopecia areata. CDR3s include the opening cysteine and the closing phenylalanine or tryptophan. D genes are given only for firm matches. Clone size is stated in some rows and not others, as once, few, many or a class when expanded.

size | D | J | length | V | CDR3 | DNA
. | TRBD1 | TRBJ1-1 | 14 | TRBV29-1 | CSGRGHNMNTEAFF | TGCAGCGGTAGGGGGCACAACATGAACACTGAAGCTTTCTTT
. | . | TRBJ2-1 | 14 | TRBV30 | CAWSGTGIDNEQFF | TGTGCCTGGAGTGGAACAGGGATAGACAATGAGCAGTTCTTC
. | . | TRBJ2-1 | 15 | TRBV7-9 | CASSRDASSYNEQFF | TGTGCCAGCAGCAGGGACGCGAGCTCCTACAATGAGCAGTTCTTC
few | TRBD2 | TRBJ2-3 | 17 | TRBV10-3 | CAISGPALAGGPDTQYF | TGTGCCATCAGCGGACCTGCTCTAGCGGGAGGGCCGGATACGCAGTATTTT
once | TRBD1 | TRBJ1-1 | 16 | TRBV5-1 | CASSPGKGAANTEAFF | TGCGCCAGCAGCCCTGGTAAGGGGGCGGCTAACACTGAAGCTTTCTTT
. | . | TRBJ2-5 | 13 | TRBV29-1 | CSAQNLLQETQYF | TGCAGCGCCCAAAACCTACTACAAGAGACCCAGTACTTC
few | TRBD2 | TRBJ2-2 | 18 | TRBV19 | CASSTEARDYMNTGELFF | TGTGCCAGTAGTACGGAGGCGCGGGACTACATGAACACCGGGGAGCTGTTTTTT
. | . | TRBJ2-2 | 14 | TRBV29-1 | CSVVGGTNTGELFF | TGCAGCGTTGTTGGAGGGACGAACACCGGGGAGCTGTTTTTT
few | . | TRBJ1-1 | 13 | TRBV28 | CASSLGGGIEAFF | TGTGCCAGCAGTTTGGGGGGCGGAATAGAAGCTTTCTTT
few | . | TRBJ2-7 | 16 | TRBV27 | CASRTLTGRATYEQYF | TGTGCCAGCAGGACTCTGACAGGCAGGGCAACCTACGAGCAGTACTTC
. | TRBD1 | TRBJ2-1 | 17 | TRBV19 | CASSTRQGASINNEQFF | TGTGCCAGTAGTACCCGACAGGGGGCATCGATAAACAATGAGCAGTTCTTC
. | . | TRBJ1-2 | 14 | TRBV7-2 | CASSSGRANYGYTF | TGTGCCAGCAGCTCAGGACGGGCCAACTATGGCTACACCTTC
. | TRBD1 | TRBJ2-7 | 15 | TRBV7-2 | CASSLAGGPSYEQYF | TGTGCCAGCAGCTTAGCAGGGGGCCCTTCCTACGAGCAGTACTTC
. | . | TRBJ1-2 | 12 | TRBV29-1 | CSVTLTGTGYTF | TGCAGCGTTACCCTTACAGGGACTGGCTACACCTTC
few | . | TRBJ1-2 | 13 | TRBV7-8 | CASSWGGDWGYTF | TGTGCCAGCAGCTGGGGTGGGGACTGGGGCTACACCTTC
. | . | TRBJ2-7 | 14 | TRBV27 | CASSPWTTINEQYF | TGTGCCAGCAGTCCCTGGACAACCATTAACGAGCAGTACTTC
medium-sized | . | TRBJ1-4 | 15 | TRBV28 | CASSSPAGFGEKLFF | TGTGCCAGCAGTTCTCCGGCGGGGTTTGGCGAAAAACTGTTTTTT
. | . | TRBJ1-1 | 15 | TRBV29-1 | CSVGPTSGVGTEAFF | TGCAGCGTTGGACCAACTTCGGGGGTAGGGACTGAAGCTTTCTTT
. | . | TRBJ2-4 | 14 | TRBV5-1 | CASSLGTPGDIQYF | TGCGCCAGCAGCCTCGGGACCCCCGGTGACATTCAGTACTTC
. | TRBD1 | TRBJ1-1 | 13 | TRBV29-1 | CSVAGQGNTEAFF | TGCAGCGTTGCTGGACAGGGAAACACTGAAGCTTTCTTT
few | . | TRBJ2-7 | 14 | TRBV23-1 | CASSPGRYTYEQYF | TGCGCCAGCAGTCCCGGGCGTTACACCTACGAGCAGTACTTC
few | . | TRBJ1-2 | 11 | TRBV29-1 | CSGKVNYGYTF | TGCAGCGGGAAGGTTAACTATGGCTACACCTTC
. | . | TRBJ1-1 | 13 | TRBV5-1 | CASSSGQNTEAFF | TGCGCCAGCAGCTCCGGACAGAACACTGAAGCTTTCTTT
. | . | TRBJ2-1 | 16 | TRBV2 | CASRNRDGRPYNEQFF | TGTGCCAGCAGAAATAGGGACGGGAGACCCTACAATGAGCAGTTCTTC
. | . | TRBJ2-5 | 15 | TRBV5-1 | CASSLGRDFQETQYF | TGCGCCAGCAGCTTGGGTCGGGATTTCCAAGAGACCCAGTACTTC
few | TRBD1 | TRBJ2-5 | 14 | TRBV29-1 | CSVEKGGRGETQYF | TGCAGCGTTGAGAAAGGGGGCAGGGGAGAGACCCAGTACTTC
. | . | TRBJ2-2 | 17 | TRBV4-3 | CASSQVIRGGRTGELFF | TGCGCCAGCAGCCAAGTGATCAGGGGGGGCCGCACCGGGGAGCTGTTTTTT
few | TRBD2 | TRBJ2-7 | 15 | TRBV29-1 | CSVEVGLAGVDEQYF | TGCAGCGTTGAAGTTGGGCTAGCGGGAGTGGACGAGCAGTACTTC
. | TRBD1 | TRBJ2-1 | 14 | TRBV30 | CAWTRDRVYNEQFF | TGTGCCTGGACCCGGGACAGGGTCTACAATGAGCAGTTCTTC
few | TRBD2 | TRBJ2-1 | 16 | TRBV4-3 | CASSQELAGGFSEQFF | TGCGCCAGCAGCCAAGAGCTGGCGGGGGGGTTCTCTGAGCAGTTCTTC
. | . | TRBJ2-5 | 16 | TRBV5-1 | CASSLASAGVQETQYF | TGCGCCAGCAGCTTGGCCTCGGCCGGGGTTCAAGAGACCCAGTACTTC
. | TRBD2 | TRBJ2-1 | 15 | TRBV30 | CAWSASGGAYNEQFF | TGTGCCTGGAGTGCTAGCGGGGGGGCTTACAATGAGCAGTTCTTC
. | TRBD1 | TRBJ1-5 | 14 | TRBV30 | CAWTRGQGYQPQHF | TGTGCCTGGACACGGGGACAGGGTTATCAGCCCCAGCATTTT
few | . | TRBJ2-3 | 13 | TRBV29-1 | CSVAVSPADTQYF | TGCAGCGTTGCTGTCTCCCCCGCAGATACGCAGTATTTT
few | . | TRBJ1-1 | 14 | TRBV7-9 | CASSSGERNTEAFF | TGTGCCAGCAGCTCGGGAGAGAGGAACACTGAAGCTTTCTTT
. | . | TRBJ1-1 | 14 | TRBV19 | CASSMYLMNTEAFF | TGTGCCAGTAGTATGTATCTAATGAACACTGAAGCTTTCTTT
. | . | TRBJ1-1 | 13 | TRBV5-1 | CASSLAERGEAFF | TGCGCCAGCAGCTTGGCCGAAAGAGGAGAAGCTTTCTTT
few | TRBD1 | TRBJ1-1 | 14 | TRBV15 | CATSRDAGGRDAFF | TGTGCCACCAGCAGAGATGCAGGGGGCAGGGATGCTTTCTTT
few | TRBD2 | TRBJ2-7 | 16 | TRBV7-8 | CASSLGASGRNYEQYF | TGTGCCAGCAGCTTAGGGGCTAGCGGGAGAAACTACGAGCAGTACTTC
. | TRBD1 | TRBJ2-1 | 13 | TRBV2 | CATRDRSYNEQFF | TGTGCCACTAGGGACAGGTCTTACAATGAGCAGTTCTTC
. | TRBD2 | TRBJ2-1 | 15 | TRBV5-1 | CASSLEGLGSNEQFF | TGCGCCAGCAGCTTGGAAGGACTAGGTAGCAATGAGCAGTTCTTC
. | . | TRBJ2-5 | 14 | TRBV13 | CASSQIFPQETQYF | TGTGCCAGCAGCCAAATATTCCCTCAAGAGACCCAGTACTTC
few | . | TRBJ1-5 | 14 | TRBV19 | CASSKDSQNQPQHF | TGTGCCAGTAGTAAGGACAGCCAAAATCAGCCCCAGCATTTT